Following are 4 T cell receptor beta chains from one sample sequenced in a study of cytomegalovirus exposure and HLA in healthy donors. Primers included in the PCR were 60 Vbeta and 13 Jbeta primers. Produced via immunoSEQ multiplex PCR; TCRdb's table is partial and in-frame only. The sample shows around 94,000 clones, 65% to 85% of them seen only once. Sequencing used PBMCs. These receptors all come from a woman aged 60-75 years in good health and CMV-seropositive.

V is TRBV19 and J is TRBJ1-1; D uncertain. Germline values: CDR1 LNHDA, CDR2 SQIVND (reference sequence). V was pared by 1 base and J by 1 base, with 4 bases between. This CDR3 has 13 residues. CDR3: CASSIGQNTEAFF. The CDR3 DNA reads as TGTGCCAGTAGTATAGGACAGAACACTGAAGCTTTCTTT.

The J gene is TRBJ1-2, the V gene TRBV5-1; 11 bases fit TRBD1. J gave up 6 bases and V 4 bases, and 2 bases lay outside the gene matches. CDR3 length: 13 amino acids. Looked up from germline, CDR1 is SGHRS and CDR2 is YFSETQ. CDR3 nucleotides: TGCGCCAGCAGCCGGACAGGGGGCGATGGCTACACCTTC. Encoded protein: CASSRTGGDGYTF. The whole variable domain, remainder taken from reference TRBV5-1 and TRBJ1-2, is KAGVTQTPRYLIKTRGQQVTLSCSPISGHRSVSWYQQTPGQGLQFLFEYFSETQRNKGNFPGRFSGRQFSNSRSEMNVSTLELGDSALYLCASSRTGGDGYTFGSGTRLTVV.

The gene calls are TRBV30 and TRBJ2-3; no clear D. Trimming took off 2 bases at V and 1 base at J, with 10 bases between the two ends. The CDR3 contains 14 residues. The germline V gene encodes CDR1 GTSNPN and CDR2 SVGIG (reference sequence). CDR3 in amino acids: CAWSRGRRTDTQYF. CDR3 in DNA: TGTGCCTGGAGTAGAGGCCGCCGCACAGATACGCAGTATTTT.

The V and J genes are TRBV7-9 and TRBJ2-2; D perhaps matches TRBD1 (6 bases). The CDR3 has 12 amino acids. CDR1 and CDR2 from the germline V gene are SEHNR and FQNEAQ (reference sequence). The DNA of the CDR3 is TGTTCCTTGTGGGGGCGCACCGGGGAGCTGTTTTTT. Its translation: CSLWGRTGELFF.